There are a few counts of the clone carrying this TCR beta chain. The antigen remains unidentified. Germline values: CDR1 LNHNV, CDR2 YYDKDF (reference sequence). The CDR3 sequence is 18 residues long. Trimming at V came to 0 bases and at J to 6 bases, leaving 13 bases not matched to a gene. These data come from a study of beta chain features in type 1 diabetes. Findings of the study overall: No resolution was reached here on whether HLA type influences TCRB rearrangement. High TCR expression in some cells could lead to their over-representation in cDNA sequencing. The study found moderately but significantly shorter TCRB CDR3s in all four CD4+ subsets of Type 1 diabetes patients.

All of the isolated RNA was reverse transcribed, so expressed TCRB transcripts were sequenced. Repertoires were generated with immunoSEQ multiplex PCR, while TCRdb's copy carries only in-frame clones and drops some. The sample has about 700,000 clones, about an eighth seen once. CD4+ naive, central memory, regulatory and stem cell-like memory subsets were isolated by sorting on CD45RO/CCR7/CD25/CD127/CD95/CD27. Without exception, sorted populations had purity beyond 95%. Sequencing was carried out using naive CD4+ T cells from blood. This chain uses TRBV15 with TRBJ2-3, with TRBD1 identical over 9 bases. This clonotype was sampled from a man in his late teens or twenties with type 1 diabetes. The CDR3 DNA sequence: TGTGCCACCAGCAGAGAAATCCTAGGGACAGGGAGGCTGGATACGCAGTATTTT. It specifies CATSREILGTGRLDTQYF.